These 18 T cell receptor beta chains were all obtained from the same sample, sequenced in a study of metastatic and nonmetastatic thyroid tumors. No patient received treatment before thyroid surgery. MiXCR was used by TCRdb to re-call the PCR reads. Of about 20,000 clones in the sample, around 16% were seen once. The sample consisted of tumor tissue. These TCRs come from a female donor with papillary thyroid cancer or a benign thyroid nodule (not recorded which). Some clones in this sample may be carry-over from other donors' samples.

The sample holds many counts of this clone. The rearrangement uses TRBV20-1 and TRBJ2-7; the match to TRBD2 covers 13 bases. Germline lookup yields CDR1 DFQATT and CDR2 SNEGSKA (reference sequence). CDR3 length equals 16 residues. The J segment lost 2 bases and the V segment lost 5 bases, leaving 9 bases of the junction unmatched. The CDR3 sequence is CSAETPGLAGTYEQYF. The CDR3 bases are TGCAGTGCTGAGACCCCGGGACTAGCGGGAACCTACGAGCAGTACTTC.

This clone was observed many times. This clone may be a read error of a much larger clone one base away. The same CDR3 also results from other DNA sequences found in this sample. This chain connects TRBV15 to TRBJ1-1, with 8 positions matching TRBD1. With 3 bases clipped from V and 3 bases from J, the junction kept 6 bases outside the gene matches. The length of the CDR3 is 15 residues. CDR1 is LNHNV and CDR2 is YYDKDF in the germline V gene (reference sequence). In DNA form, the CDR3 reads TGTGCCACCAGCAGGGGGGGACAGGTTGACACTGAAGCTTTCTTT. Translation: CATSRGGQVDTEAFF.

This clone was counted at least ten times. The same CDR3 also results from other DNA sequences found in this sample. This chain links TRBV3-1 with TRBJ1-5; 11 positions match TRBD1. J lost 7 bases, V lost 0 bases, and 11 bases had no gene match. CDR1 is LGHDT, CDR2 YNNKEL, per germline (reference sequence). The CDR3 runs 18 residues. CDR3 sequence reads: CASSQDSGTGGMLQPQHF. CDR3 nucleotides: TGTGCCAGCAGCCAAGATTCCGGGACAGGGGGAATGCTGCAGCCCCAGCATTTT.

By share, this clone ranks as medium-sized. V and J are TRBV28 and TRBJ2-7, with D unresolved. From germline, CDR1 is MDHEN and CDR2 SYDVKM. The CDR3 spans 12 residues. Trimming cost V 4 bases and J 13 bases, with 17 bases left between them. The CDR3 reads CASSSRAVYSYF. The CDR3 DNA sequence: TGTGCCAGCAGTTCCCGGGCCGTTTACTCTTACTTC. Full variable domain (outside the CDR3, taken from reference TRBV28 and TRBJ2-7): DVKVTQSSRYLVKRTGEKVFLECVQDMDHENMFWYRQDPGLGLRLIYFSYDVKMKEKGDIPEGYSVSREKKERFSLILESASTNQTSMYLCASSSRAVYSYFGPGTRLTVT.

On this clone: Just one base apart from a much larger clone, this may be a read error. The CDR3 DNA sequence: TGTGCCAGAGGTCCAGGGGGGACAGGGGCCAGAGATACGCAGTATTTT. Its translation: CARGPGGTGARDTQYF. The chain combines TRBV12-3 or TRBV12-4 with TRBJ2-3; 10 positions agree with TRBD1. The CDR3 runs to 16 residues. The V and J ends lost 9 bases and 5 bases, in that order; junction bases with no gene match: 14.

This clone was observed at least ten times. This clone may be a read error of a much larger clone one base away. This CDR3 is also generated by other DNA sequences in the sample. This rearrangement joins TRBV15 to TRBJ1-4; TRBD1 is a possible D gene (5 bases). This CDR3 has 14 amino acids. Looked up from germline, CDR1 is LNHNV and CDR2 is YYDKDF (reference sequence). Trimming removed 4 bases from V and 8 bases from J, with 14 bases in between. The CDR3 DNA follows: TGTGCCACCAGCAAGGACCGGGGCCCCGAAAAACTGTTTTTT. It yields the protein CATSKDRGPEKLFF.

In the case of this clone: The junction differs from germline at one of its ends, possibly a read error. This chain connects TRBV28 to TRBJ1-1; maybe TRBD1 (6 bases). This CDR3 region has 15 residues. Per the germline V gene, CDR1 is MDHEN and CDR2 is SYDVKM. The CDR3 region is CARSTLRGPNTEALF. As DNA, the CDR3 is TGTGCCAGAAGTACCCTCAGGGGCCCGAACACTGAAGCTTTATTT.

The chain is built from TRBV9 and TRBJ2-2, with D maybe TRBD2 (5 bases). CDR1 is SGDLS and CDR2 is YYNGEE in the germline V gene. Trimming stripped 0 bases from V and 10 bases from J, with 13 bases between. There are 14 residues in the CDR3. DNA of the CDR3: TGTGCCAGCAGCGTAGACGGGATAATCGTGGAGCTGTTTTTT. The encoded protein is CASSVDGIIVELFF.

This clone rates as medium-sized. V and J are TRBV12-5 and TRBJ2-7; D possibly matches TRBD1 or TRBD2 (5 bases each). Trimming pared 2 bases from V and 9 bases from J, leaving 14 bases between. Germline values: CDR1 LGHNT, CDR2 FRNRAP. The CDR3 sequence is 13 residues long. The CDR3 sequence is CASGLIRDGLQYF. DNA of the CDR3: TGTGCTAGTGGTTTGATCCGGGACGGACTGCAGTACTTC.

This clone showed up many times. Additional DNA sequences in this sample encode the identical CDR3. The V and J genes are TRBV18 and TRBJ1-6; TRBD1 matches at 9 bases. CDR3 length: 15 amino acids. With V trimmed by 6 bases and J by 10 bases, 10 bases remained unmatched. Germline V lookup: CDR1 KGHSH, CDR2 LQKENI. The chain's CDR3 is CASSPGTGIGSPLHF. The CDR3 DNA sequence: TGTGCCAGCTCCCCCGGGACAGGGATCGGATCACCCCTCCACTTT.

This clone was detected a few times. In DNA, the CDR3 is TGTGCCAGCAGCAGGGTTGAGAACACTGAAGCTTTCTTT. It translates to CASSRVENTEAFF. The V gene is TRBV6-1, the J gene TRBJ1-1; D is possibly TRBD1 (5 bases). Trimming took off 6 bases at V and 1 base at J, with 9 bases between the two ends. The CDR3 extends over 13 amino acids. Per germline, CDR1 MNHNS and CDR2 SASEGT.

This clone was recorded many times. The V and J genes are TRBV7-2 and TRBJ1-2, with no clear D. Germline assignment: CDR1 SGHTA and CDR2 FQGNSA. This CDR3 has 13 residues. The V end lost 2 bases, the J end lost 7 bases, and 11 bases lay between the germline ends. CDR3 DNA sequence: TGTGCCAGCAGCTTACAGGTTCTGGGTGGCTACACCTTC. The encoded protein is CASSLQVLGGYTF.

This chain joins TRBV20-1 and TRBJ2-5, with a weak D call TRBD1 (5 bases). The germline CDR1 and CDR2 sequences are DFQATT and SNEGSKA (reference sequence). Trimming shortened V by 0 bases and J by 5 bases, and 16 bases separated the two germline ends. The CDR3 is 15 residues long. CDR3 nucleotide sequence: TGCAGTGCTAGAGATTGGTCAGGGTATTCGGAGACCCAGTACTTC. Translating it yields CSARDWSGYSETQYF.

Turning to this clone: An end of the junction does not agree with germline; a read error may underlie this. The chain combines TRBV6-1 with TRBJ1-2; TRBD1 aligns across 7 bases. The germline gives CDR1 MNHNS, CDR2 SASEGT. This CDR3 is built from 17 residues. Here the CDR3 DNA reads TGTGCCAGCAGAGACATCTTCTTTGGACAGGCCAACTATGGATACACCTTC. This translates into CASRDIFFGQANYGYTF.

This clone was counted at least ten times. The chain couples TRBV7-2 to TRBJ2-7, with D perhaps assigned TRBD1 or TRBD2 (5 bases each). V lost 5 bases and J lost 1, with 15 bases in between. CDR3 length equals 15 residues. CDR1 and CDR2 (germline): SGHTA, FQGNSA. DNA of the CDR3: TGTGCCAGCAGCCGATCCGGGACGGGATCCTACGAGCAGTACTTC. This gives the protein CASSRSGTGSYEQYF.

There are many counts of this clone. V gene TRBV29-1 combines with J gene TRBJ2-3; 9 bases fit TRBD1. Germline V lookup: CDR1 SQVTM, CDR2 ANQGSEA. The CDR3 extends over 13 amino acids. Trimming cost V 7 bases and J 2 bases; bases outside gene matches: 4. CDR3 coding DNA: TGCAGCGACCGGGACAGGGTCACAGATACGCAGTATTTT. Translated, it gives CSDRDRVTDTQYF.

This clone showed up many times. V and J are TRBV9 and TRBJ2-7, with 7 bases aligning to TRBD1. V lost 2 bases, J lost 3 bases, and 5 bases stayed unmatched. Germline V gene data show CDR1 as SGDLS and CDR2 as YYNGEE. CDR3 length: 14 residues. The CDR3 loop is CASSVRDSLYEQYF. Written as DNA, the CDR3 is TGTGCCAGCAGCGTCCGGGACAGCCTCTACGAGCAGTACTTC.

This clone was seen only a few times. This could be a read error, since a much larger clone is one nucleotide away. The chain is built from TRBV25-1 and TRBJ1-4; no definite D call. The CDR3 totals 12 residues. V gave up 6 bases and J gave up 8 bases, with 10 bases separating them. The germline V gene has CDR1 MGHDK and CDR2 SYGVNS. CDR3 sequence (DNA): TGTGCCAGCAGCGGAGTTCCGGAAAAACTGTTTTTT. Amino acid sequence: CASSGVPEKLFF.